The sample holds a few counts of the clone carrying this T cell receptor beta chain. The authors ran a second PCR of roughly 6 to 12 cycles using a sample-barcoded 5' primer and a J-beta primer mix. TCRdb itself ran the 5' RACE reads through MiXCR, one entry per CDR3 protein. The sample lists approximately 1.5 million distinct CDR3 sequences; about 31% were seen once. The data belong to a study of blood T cells in healthy people across ages. Losses at the gene ends were 6 bases for V and 5 bases for J; bases not matched to a gene: 8. In germline, CDR1 is DFQATT, CDR2 SNEGSKA (reference sequence). This CDR3 comprises 13 residues.

The sample consisted of blood. This receptor was identified in a woman aged 30 to 39 in good health. The gene calls are TRBV20-1 and TRBJ2-5; 8 bases fit TRBD1. Here the CDR3 reads CSAPYRGRETQYF. The CDR3 DNA reads as TGCAGTGCGCCCTACAGGGGGAGGGAGACCCAGTACTTC.